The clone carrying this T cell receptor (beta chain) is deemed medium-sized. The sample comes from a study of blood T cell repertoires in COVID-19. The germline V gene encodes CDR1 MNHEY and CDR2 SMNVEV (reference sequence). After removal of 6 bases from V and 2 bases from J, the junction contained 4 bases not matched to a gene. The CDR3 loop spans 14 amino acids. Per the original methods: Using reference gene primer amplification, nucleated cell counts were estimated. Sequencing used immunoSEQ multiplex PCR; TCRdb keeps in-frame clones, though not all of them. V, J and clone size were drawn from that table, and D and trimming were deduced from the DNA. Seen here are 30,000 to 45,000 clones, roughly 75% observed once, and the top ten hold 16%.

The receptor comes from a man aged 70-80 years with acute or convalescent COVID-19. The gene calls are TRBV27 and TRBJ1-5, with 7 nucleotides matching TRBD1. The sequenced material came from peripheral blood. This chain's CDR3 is CASSQTGRNQPQHF. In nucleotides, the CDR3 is TGTGCCAGCAGCCAGACAGGGCGCAATCAGCCCCAGCATTTT.